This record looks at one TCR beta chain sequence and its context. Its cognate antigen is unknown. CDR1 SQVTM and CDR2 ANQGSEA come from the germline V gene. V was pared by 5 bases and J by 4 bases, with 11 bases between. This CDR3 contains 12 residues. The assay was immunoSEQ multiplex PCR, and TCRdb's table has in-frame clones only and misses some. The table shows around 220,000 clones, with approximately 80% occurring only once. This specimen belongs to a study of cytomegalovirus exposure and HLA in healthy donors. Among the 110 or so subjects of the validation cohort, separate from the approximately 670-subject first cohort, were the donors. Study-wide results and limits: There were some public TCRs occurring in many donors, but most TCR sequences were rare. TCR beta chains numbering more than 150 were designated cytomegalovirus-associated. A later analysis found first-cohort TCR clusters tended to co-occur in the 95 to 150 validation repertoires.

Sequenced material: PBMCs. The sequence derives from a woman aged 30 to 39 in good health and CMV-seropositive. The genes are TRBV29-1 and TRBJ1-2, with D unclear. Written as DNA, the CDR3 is TGCAGCGTTAAATCGAGGCTCTATGGCTACACCTTC. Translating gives CSVKSRLYGYTF.